This T cell receptor (beta chain) is drawn from a study of T cells in Graves' hyperthyroidism and ophthalmopathy. Study background: Before treatment of any kind, peripheral blood was taken at initial diagnosis. Study-wide points: Blood shared most expanded thyroid clonotypes above 0.001. From stable hyperthyroidism, ophthalmopathy was separated by a 13 V-J model.

TCR beta CDR3 regions were amplified from RNA transcripts. With the HTBI primer set, the TCR CDR3 went through a first round of RT-PCR. TCRdb itself ran the multiplex PCR reads through MiXCR, one entry per CDR3 protein. This sample has around 600,000 distinct CDR3 sequences, with about a sixth found just once. Germline lookup yields CDR1 GTSNPN and CDR2 SVGIG (reference sequence). The length of the CDR3 is 13 residues. V shed 3 bases and J 10 bases; nucleotides not matched to a gene: 9. Comments on this clonotype: What it recognizes is unknown.

The TCR was taken from a woman in her thirties or forties with Graves' ophthalmopathy. The specimen was blood. This chain links TRBV30 with TRBJ2-1, with 7 bases that match TRBD2. CDR3 loop: CAWSRGELGEQFF. DNA of the CDR3: TGTGCCTGGAGCCGGGGGGAACTGGGGGAGCAGTTCTTC.